This T cell receptor beta chain stems from a study of shared clonotypes between healthy human individuals. Study observations and caveats: Naive CD4 clonotypes overlapped across a handful of donors at roughly 4.5%.

TCRdb's copy holds only in-frame clones and misses some; the assay was immunoSEQ multiplex PCR. The table has roughly 1,000,000 clones, roughly 74% seen once; the top ten hold under 0.65%. Only Caucasian adults living in Nashville, Tennessee served as donors. In regard to this clone: Its antigen remains unknown.

V was pared by 5 bases and J by 1 base, with 15 bases between. The CDR3 loop spans 15 amino acids. Looked up from germline, CDR1 is SEHNR and CDR2 is FQNEAQ (reference sequence). This sequence was found in a man younger than 30 in good health. Some clones in this sample may be carry-over from other donors' samples. What was sequenced was memory CD4+ T cells from PBMCs. Subset reported: CD45RA-negative fraction. The chain joins TRBV7-9 to TRBJ2-7; possibly TRBD1 or TRBD2 for D (7 bases each). The CDR3, as DNA: TGTGCCAGCAGCGCCCAGCGGGGACAGTCCTACGAGCAGTACTTC. Protein: CASSAQRGQSYEQYF.